These 3 T cell receptor beta chains were all obtained from the same sample, sequenced in a study of blood T cell repertoires in COVID-19. Sequenced by immunoSEQ multiplex PCR; TCRdb stores in-frame clones only, minus some. The sample contains around 290,000 clones, more than 75% of which appear only once. Source material: PBMCs or T cells enriched from blood (not recorded which). The receptor set was obtained from a woman aged 18 to 35 who had recovered from COVID-19.

The chain employs TRBV11-3 and TRBJ2-5; maybe TRBD2 (5 bases). This CDR3 spans 16 amino acids. From germline, CDR1 is SGHNT and CDR2 YENEEA. The V and J ends lost 0 bases and 5 bases respectively, with 16 bases between them. Here the CDR3 reads CASSLDSATGRETQYF. The CDR3 coding sequence is TGTGCCAGCAGCTTAGATAGCGCGACGGGAAGGGAGACCCAGTACTTC.

This sequence joins TRBV25-1 and TRBJ1-2, with unresolved D. CDR3 length equals 12 residues. V lost 0 bases to trimming and J lost 8 bases, with 7 bases between them. From germline, CDR1 is MGHDK and CDR2 SYGVNS. In nucleotides, the CDR3 is TGTGCCAGCAGTGAATATCAGAGGGGCTACACCTTC. It translates to CASSEYQRGYTF.

The chain employs TRBV29-1 and TRBJ2-1; 8 nucleotides agree with TRBD2. The CDR3 runs to 15 residues. V shed 3 bases, J shed 2 bases, and the junction held 6 bases outside the gene matches. Germline V gene data show CDR1 as SQVTM and CDR2 as ANQGSEA. The CDR3: CSVDGPSGPYNEQFF. The CDR3 nucleotides are TGCAGCGTTGACGGCCCTAGCGGGCCCTACAATGAGCAGTTCTTC.